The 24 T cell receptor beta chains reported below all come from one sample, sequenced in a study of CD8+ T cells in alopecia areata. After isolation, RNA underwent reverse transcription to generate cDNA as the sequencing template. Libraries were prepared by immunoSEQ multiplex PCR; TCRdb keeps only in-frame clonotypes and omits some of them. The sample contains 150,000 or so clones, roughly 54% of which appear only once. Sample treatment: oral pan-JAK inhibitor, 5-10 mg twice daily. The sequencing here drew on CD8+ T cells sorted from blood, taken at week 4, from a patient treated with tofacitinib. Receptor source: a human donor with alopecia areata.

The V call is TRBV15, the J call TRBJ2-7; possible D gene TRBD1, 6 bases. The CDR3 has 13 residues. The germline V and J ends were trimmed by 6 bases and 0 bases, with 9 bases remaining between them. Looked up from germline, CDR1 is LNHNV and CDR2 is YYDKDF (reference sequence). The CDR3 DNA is TGTGCCACCAGTGAGACAGGCTCCTACGAGCAGTACTTC. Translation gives CATSETGSYEQYF.

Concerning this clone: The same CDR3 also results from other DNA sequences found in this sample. CDR3 loop: CASSLTGNQPQHF. CDR3 coding DNA: TGTGCCAGCAGCCTGACAGGGAATCAGCCCCAGCATTTT. The genes are TRBV5-6 and TRBJ1-5, with TRBD1 identical over 7 bases. This CDR3 region has 13 residues. Germline assignment: CDR1 SGHDT and CDR2 YYEEEE. Losses at the gene ends were 4 bases for V and 4 bases for J; bases not matched to a gene: 2.

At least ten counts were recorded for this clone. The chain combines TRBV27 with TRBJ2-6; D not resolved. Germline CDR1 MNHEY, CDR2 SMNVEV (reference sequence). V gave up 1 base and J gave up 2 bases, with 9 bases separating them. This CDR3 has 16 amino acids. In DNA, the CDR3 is TGTGCCAGCAGTTTATTACAAGCCGCTGGGGCCAACGTCCTGACTTTC. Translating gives CASSLLQAAGANVLTF.

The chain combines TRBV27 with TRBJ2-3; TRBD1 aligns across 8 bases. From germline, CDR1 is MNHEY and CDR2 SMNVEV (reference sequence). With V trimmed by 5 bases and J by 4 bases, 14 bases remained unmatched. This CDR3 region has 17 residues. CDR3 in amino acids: CASSKVRRQGPSDTQYF. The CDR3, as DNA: TGTGCCAGCAGTAAAGTCCGCAGACAGGGGCCATCAGATACGCAGTATTTT.

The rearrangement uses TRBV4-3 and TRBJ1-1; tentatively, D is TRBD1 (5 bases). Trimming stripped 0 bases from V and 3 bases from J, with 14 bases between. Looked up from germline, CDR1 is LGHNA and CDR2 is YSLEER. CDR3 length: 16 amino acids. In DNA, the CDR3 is TGCGCCAGCAGCCAAGATCTGGAGACAGAATACACTGAAGCTTTCTTT. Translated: CASSQDLETEYTEAFF.

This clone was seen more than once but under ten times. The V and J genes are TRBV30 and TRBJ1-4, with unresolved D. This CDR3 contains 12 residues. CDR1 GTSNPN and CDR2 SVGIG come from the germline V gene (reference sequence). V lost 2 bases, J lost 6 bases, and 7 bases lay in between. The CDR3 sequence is CAWSNLDEKLFF. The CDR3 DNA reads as TGTGCCTGGAGTAACCTGGATGAAAAACTGTTTTTT.

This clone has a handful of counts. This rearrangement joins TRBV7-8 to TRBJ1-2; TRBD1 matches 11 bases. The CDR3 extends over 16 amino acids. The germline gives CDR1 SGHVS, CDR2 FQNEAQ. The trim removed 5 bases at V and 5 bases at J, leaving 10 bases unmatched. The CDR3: CASSTKPGTGGYGYTF. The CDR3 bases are TGTGCCAGCAGCACAAAACCAGGGACAGGGGGTTATGGCTACACCTTC.

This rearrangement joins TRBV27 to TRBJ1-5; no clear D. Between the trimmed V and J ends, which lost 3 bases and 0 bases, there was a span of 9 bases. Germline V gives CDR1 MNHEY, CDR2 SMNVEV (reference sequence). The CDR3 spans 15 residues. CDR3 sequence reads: CASSLADGSNQPQHF. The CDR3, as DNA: TGTGCCAGCAGTTTGGCGGACGGTAGCAATCAGCCCCAGCATTTT.

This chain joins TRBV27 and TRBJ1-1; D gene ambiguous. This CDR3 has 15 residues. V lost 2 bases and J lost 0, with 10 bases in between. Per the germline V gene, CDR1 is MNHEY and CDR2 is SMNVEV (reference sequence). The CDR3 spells CASSLVGGMNTEAFF. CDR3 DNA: TGTGCCAGCAGTTTAGTAGGCGGAATGAACACTGAAGCTTTCTTT.

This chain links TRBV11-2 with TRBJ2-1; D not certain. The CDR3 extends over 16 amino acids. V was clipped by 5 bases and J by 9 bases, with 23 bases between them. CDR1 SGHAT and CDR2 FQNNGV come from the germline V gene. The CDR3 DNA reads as TGTGCCAGCAGCACGGGTTCAACGAGGTGGCTGATTGAGCAGTTCTTC. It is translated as CASSTGSTRWLIEQFF.

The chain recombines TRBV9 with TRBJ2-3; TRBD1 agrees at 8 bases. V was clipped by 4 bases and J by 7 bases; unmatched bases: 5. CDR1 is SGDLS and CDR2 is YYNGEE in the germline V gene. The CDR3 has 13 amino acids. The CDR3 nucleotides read TGTGCCAGCAGCTTAGACAGGGGATATACGCAGTATTTT. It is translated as CASSLDRGYTQYF. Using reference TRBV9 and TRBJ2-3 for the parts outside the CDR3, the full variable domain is DSGVTQTPKHLITATGQRVTLRCSPRSGDLSVYWYQQSLDQGLQFLIQYYNGEERAKGNILERFSAQQFPDLHSELNLSSLELGDSALYFCASSLDRGYTQYFGPGTRLTVL.

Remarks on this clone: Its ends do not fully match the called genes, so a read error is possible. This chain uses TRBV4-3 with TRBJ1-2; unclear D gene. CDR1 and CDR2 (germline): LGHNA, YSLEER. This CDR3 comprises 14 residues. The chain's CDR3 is CASSEDYEGNGYTF. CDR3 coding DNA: TGCGCCAGCAGCGAAGACTATGAAGGGAATGGCTACACCTTC.

The DNA of the CDR3 is TGCGCCAGCAGCCAACAGTTAGGGACCTATGGCTACACCTTC. Amino acid sequence: CASSQQLGTYGYTF. The V and J genes are TRBV4-1 and TRBJ1-2, with TRBD1 as a possible D gene (5 bases). V was pared by 2 bases and J by 4 bases, with 11 bases between. CDR1 is MGHRA, CDR2 YSYEKL, per germline. CDR3 length: 14 residues.

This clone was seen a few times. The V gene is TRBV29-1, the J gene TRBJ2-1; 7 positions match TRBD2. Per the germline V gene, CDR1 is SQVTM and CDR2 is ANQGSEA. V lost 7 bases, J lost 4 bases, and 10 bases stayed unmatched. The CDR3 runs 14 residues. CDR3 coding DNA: TGCAGCGCCCAGTCCCGGGAGGTATACAATGAGCAGTTCTTC. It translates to CSAQSREVYNEQFF.

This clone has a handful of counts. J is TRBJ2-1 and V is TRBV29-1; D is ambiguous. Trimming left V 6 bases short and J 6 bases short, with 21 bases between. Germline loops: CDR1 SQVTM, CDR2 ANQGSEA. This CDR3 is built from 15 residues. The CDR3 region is CSVDAMGTEINEQFF. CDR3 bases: TGCAGCGTCGATGCTATGGGTACCGAAATCAATGAGCAGTTCTTC.

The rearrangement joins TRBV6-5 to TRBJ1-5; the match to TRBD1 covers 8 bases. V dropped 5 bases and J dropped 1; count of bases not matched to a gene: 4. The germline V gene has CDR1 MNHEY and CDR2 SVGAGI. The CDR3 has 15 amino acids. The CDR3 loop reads CASSPGGESNQPQHF. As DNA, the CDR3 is TGTGCCAGCAGTCCAGGGGGCGAAAGCAATCAGCCCCAGCATTTT.

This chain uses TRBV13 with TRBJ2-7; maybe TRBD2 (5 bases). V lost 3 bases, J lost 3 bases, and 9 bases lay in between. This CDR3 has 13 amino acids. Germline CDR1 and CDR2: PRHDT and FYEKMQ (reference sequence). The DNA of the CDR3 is TGTGCCAGCAGCTTTGAGGGATTCTACGAGCAGTACTTC. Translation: CASSFEGFYEQYF.

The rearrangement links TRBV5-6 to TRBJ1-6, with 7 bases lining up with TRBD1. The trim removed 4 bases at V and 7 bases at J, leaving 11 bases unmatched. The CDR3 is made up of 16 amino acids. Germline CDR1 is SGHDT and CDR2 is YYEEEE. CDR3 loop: CASSPITVDRNSPLHF. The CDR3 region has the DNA TGTGCCAGCAGCCCAATAACCGTGGACAGGAATTCACCCCTCCACTTT.

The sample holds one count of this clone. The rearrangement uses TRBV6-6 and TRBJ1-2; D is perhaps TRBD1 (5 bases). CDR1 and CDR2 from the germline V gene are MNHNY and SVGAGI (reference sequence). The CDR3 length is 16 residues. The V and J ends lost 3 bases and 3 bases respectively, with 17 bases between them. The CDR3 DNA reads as TGTGCCAGCAGTTATGGGACCGGGGTGCGCCACTATGGCTACACCTTC. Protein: CASSYGTGVRHYGYTF.

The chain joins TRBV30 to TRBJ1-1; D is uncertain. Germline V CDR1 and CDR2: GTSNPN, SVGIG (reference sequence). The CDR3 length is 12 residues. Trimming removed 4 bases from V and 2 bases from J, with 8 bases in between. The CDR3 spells CAWNFANTEAFF. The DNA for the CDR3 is TGTGCCTGGAATTTCGCCAACACTGAAGCTTTCTTT.

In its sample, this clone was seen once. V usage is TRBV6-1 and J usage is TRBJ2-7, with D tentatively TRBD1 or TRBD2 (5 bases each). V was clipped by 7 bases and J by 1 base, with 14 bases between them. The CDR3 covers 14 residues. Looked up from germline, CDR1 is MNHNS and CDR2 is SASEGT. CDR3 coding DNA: TGTGCCAGCACCGATCCGGGGCGATCCTACGAGCAGTACTTC. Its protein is CASTDPGRSYEQYF.

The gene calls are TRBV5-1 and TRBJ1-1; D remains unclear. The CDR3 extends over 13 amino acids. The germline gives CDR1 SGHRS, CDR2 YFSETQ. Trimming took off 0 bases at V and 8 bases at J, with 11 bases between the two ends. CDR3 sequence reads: CASSLGEELEAFF. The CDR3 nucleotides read TGCGCCAGCAGCTTGGGCGAAGAACTCGAAGCTTTCTTT.

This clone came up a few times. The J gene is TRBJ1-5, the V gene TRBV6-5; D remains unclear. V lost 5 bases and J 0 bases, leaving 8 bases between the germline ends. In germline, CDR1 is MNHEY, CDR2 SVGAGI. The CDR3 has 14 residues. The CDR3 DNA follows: TGTGCCAGCAGTCCAGTCTATAGCAATCAGCCCCAGCATTTT. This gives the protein CASSPVYSNQPQHF.

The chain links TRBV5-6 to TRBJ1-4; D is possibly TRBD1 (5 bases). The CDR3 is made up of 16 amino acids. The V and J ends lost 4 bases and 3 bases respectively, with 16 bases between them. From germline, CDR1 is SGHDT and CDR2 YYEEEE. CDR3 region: CASSHRQRRANEKLFF. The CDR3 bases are TGTGCCAGCAGCCATAGACAGCGACGGGCTAATGAAAAACTGTTTTTT.